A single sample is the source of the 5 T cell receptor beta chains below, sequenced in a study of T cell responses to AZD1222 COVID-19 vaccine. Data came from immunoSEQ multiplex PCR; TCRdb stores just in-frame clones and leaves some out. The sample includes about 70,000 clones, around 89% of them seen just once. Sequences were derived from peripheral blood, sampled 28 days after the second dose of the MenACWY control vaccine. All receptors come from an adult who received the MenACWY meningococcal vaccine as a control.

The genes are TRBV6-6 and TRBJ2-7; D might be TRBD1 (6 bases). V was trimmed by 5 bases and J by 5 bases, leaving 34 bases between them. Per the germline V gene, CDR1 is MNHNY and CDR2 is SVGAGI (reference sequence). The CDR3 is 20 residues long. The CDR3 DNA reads TGTGCCAGCAGTCAGACCTCAGGGGCACTTCTTGGGAAAACCGGGAACGAGCAGTACTTC. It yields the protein CASSQTSGALLGKTGNEQYF.

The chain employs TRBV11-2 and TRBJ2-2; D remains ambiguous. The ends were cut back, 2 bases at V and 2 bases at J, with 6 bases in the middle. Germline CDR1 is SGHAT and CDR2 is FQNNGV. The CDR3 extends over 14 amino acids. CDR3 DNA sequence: TGTGCCAGCAGCTTACCCCCTAACACCGGGGAGCTGTTTTTT. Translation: CASSLPPNTGELFF.

For the CDR3, the DNA is TGTGCCAGCAGCCAAGGGGCCTACACTGAAGCTTTCTTT. It is translated as CASSQGAYTEAFF. The chain links TRBV3-1 (or the pseudogene TRBV3-2) to TRBJ1-1; D unclear. The germline V gene has CDR1 LGHDT and CDR2 YNNKEL (reference sequence). Deletions cut 1 base from V and 3 bases from J, with 6 bases between. The CDR3 contains 13 residues.

For the CDR3, the DNA is TGCGCCAGCAGCTGGAAGACCGGGACAGCCAAAGAGACCCAGTACTTC. It translates to CASSWKTGTAKETQYF. The V gene is TRBV5-1, the J gene TRBJ2-5, with 7 bases fitting TRBD1. The CDR3 spans 16 residues. The V and J ends lost 3 bases and 3 bases, in that order; junction bases with no gene match: 11. Per the germline V gene, CDR1 is SGHRS and CDR2 is YFSETQ.

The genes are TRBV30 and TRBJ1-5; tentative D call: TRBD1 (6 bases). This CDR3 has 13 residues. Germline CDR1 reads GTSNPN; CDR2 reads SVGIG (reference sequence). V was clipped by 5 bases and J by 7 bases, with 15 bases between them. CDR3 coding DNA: TGTGCCTGGGGCACAGGGAGGGGGCAGCCCCAGCATTTT. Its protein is CAWGTGRGQPQHF. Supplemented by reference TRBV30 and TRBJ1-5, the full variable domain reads SQTIHQWPATLVQPVGSPLSLECTVEGTSNPNLYWYRQAAGRGLQLLFYSVGIGQISSEVPQNLSASRPQDRQFILSSKKLLLSDSGFYLCAWGTGRGQPQHFGDGTRLSIL.